Listed here are 3 T cell receptor beta chains from one sample, sequenced in a study of cytotoxic CD8 clonotypes in ibrutinib-treated CLL. TCRdb's copy holds only in-frame clones and misses some; the assay was immunoSEQ multiplex PCR. This repertoire shows 250,000 to 350,000 clones, roughly 76% found once; its top ten account for roughly 5.7%. This specimen was PBMCs, taken at disease progression, from a patient treated with ibrutinib. The receptor source for this set is a human donor with chronic lymphocytic leukemia.

J is TRBJ2-3 and V is TRBV15; D uncertain. The V end lost 3 bases, the J end lost 8 bases, and 12 bases lay between the germline ends. Germline V CDR1 and CDR2: LNHNV, YYDKDF (reference sequence). The CDR3 spans 13 residues. CDR3 sequence reads: CATSSLDHATQYF. Written as DNA, the CDR3 is TGTGCCACCAGCAGTCTCGACCACGCTACGCAGTATTTT.

This clone appeared once. J is TRBJ2-7 and V is TRBV18, with 12 bases fitting TRBD2. The ends lost 5 bases at V and 2 bases at J; junction bases unmatched: 4. The CDR3 extends over 15 amino acids. The germline V gene encodes CDR1 KGHSH and CDR2 LQKENI. This chain's CDR3 is CASSSLAGGPYEQYF. The CDR3 DNA reads as TGTGCCAGCTCATCCCTAGCGGGAGGGCCCTACGAGCAGTACTTC.

The chain employs TRBV2 and TRBJ2-7; 8 bases are shared with TRBD2. This CDR3 comprises 13 residues. The germline CDR1 and CDR2 sequences are SNHLY and FYNNEI. Germline trimming cut 4 bases from V and 7 bases from J; bases unmatched to any gene: 6. CDR3: CASSGGGLREQYF. The CDR3 DNA sequence: TGTGCCAGCAGTGGCGGGGGGCTAAGGGAGCAGTACTTC.